Included here is one T cell receptor (beta chain) sequence, with context. The source of the sample is a study of T cell responses to AZD1222 COVID-19 vaccine. The germline V gene has CDR1 ENHRY and CDR2 SYGVKD. This CDR3 is 15 amino acids long. V gave up 3 bases and J gave up 4 bases; unmatched junction bases: 5. Some clones are missing from TCRdb's copy, which holds only in-frame ones; the method was immunoSEQ multiplex PCR. The sample has about 91,000 clones; 70% to 90% are singletons. This chain joins TRBV10-3 and TRBJ2-1; 8 bases match TRBD2. This receptor was identified in an adult in good health. Sequencing was performed on peripheral blood, taken on day 0 of AZD1222 vaccination. The CDR3 here is CAISDAGGPYNEQFF. The CDR3 DNA follows: TGTGCCATCAGTGACGCGGGAGGCCCGTACAATGAGCAGTTCTTC.